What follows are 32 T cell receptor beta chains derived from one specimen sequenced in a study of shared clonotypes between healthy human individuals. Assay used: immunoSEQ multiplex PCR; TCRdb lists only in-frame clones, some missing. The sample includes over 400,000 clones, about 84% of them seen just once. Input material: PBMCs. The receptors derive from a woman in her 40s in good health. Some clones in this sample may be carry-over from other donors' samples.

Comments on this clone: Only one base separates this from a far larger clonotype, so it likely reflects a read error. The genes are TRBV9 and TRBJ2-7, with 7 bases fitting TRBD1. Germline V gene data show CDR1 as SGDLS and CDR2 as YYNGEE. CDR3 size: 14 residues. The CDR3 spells CASSRGQEPYGQYF. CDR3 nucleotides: TGTGCCAGCAGCCGCGGACAGGAACCTTACGGGCAGTACTTC.

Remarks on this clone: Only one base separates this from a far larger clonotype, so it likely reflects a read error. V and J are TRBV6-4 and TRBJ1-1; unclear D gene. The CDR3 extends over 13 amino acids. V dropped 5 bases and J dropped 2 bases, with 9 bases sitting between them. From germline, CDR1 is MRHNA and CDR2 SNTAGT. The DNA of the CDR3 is TGTGCCAGCAGTCCCACAGATAACACTGAAGCTTTCTTT. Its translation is CASSPTDNTEAFF.

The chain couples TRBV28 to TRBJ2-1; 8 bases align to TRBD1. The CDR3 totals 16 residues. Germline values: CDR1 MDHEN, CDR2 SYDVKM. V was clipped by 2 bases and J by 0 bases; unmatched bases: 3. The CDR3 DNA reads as TGTGCCAGCAGTTTAGCCACAGGGGGCTCCTACAATGAGCAGTTCTTC. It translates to CASSLATGGSYNEQFF. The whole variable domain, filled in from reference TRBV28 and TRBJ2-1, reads DVKVTQSSRYLVKRTGEKVFLECVQDMDHENMFWYRQDPGLGLRLIYFSYDVKMKEKGDIPEGYSVSREKKERFSLILESASTNQTSMYLCASSLATGGSYNEQFFGPGTRLTVL.

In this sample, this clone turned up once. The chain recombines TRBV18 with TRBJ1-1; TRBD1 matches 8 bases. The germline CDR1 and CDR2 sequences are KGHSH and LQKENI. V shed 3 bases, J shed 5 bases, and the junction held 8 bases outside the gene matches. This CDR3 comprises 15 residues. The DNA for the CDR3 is TGTGCCAGCTCACCGCGACAGGGGAGTGGGACTGAAGCTTTCTTT. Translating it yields CASSPRQGSGTEAFF. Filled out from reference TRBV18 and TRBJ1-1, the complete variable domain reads NAGVMQNPRHLVRRRGQEARLRCSPMKGHSHVYWYRQLPEEGLKFMVYLQKENIIDESGMPKERFSAEFPKEGPSILRIQQVVRGDSAAYFCASSPRQGSGTEAFFGQGTRLTVV.

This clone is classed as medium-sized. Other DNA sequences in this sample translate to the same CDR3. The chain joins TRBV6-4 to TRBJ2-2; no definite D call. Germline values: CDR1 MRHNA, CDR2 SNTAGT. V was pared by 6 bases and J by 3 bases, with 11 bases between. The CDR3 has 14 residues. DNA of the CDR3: TGTGCCAGCAGCACATCGACTGACACCGGGGAGCTGTTTTTT. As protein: CASSTSTDTGELFF.

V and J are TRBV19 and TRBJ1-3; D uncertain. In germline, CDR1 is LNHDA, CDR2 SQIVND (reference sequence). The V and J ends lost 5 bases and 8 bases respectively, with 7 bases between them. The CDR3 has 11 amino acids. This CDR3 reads CASSEWDTIYF. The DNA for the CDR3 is TGTGCCAGTAGTGAGTGGGACACCATATATTTT.

The CDR3 protein is CASSTLAGVYEQYF. The DNA of the CDR3 is TGTGCCAGCTCAACACTAGCGGGGGTCTACGAGCAGTACTTC. The V gene is TRBV18, the J gene TRBJ2-7, with 11 bases aligning to TRBD2. The CDR3 totals 14 residues. V trimming: 5 bases; J trimming: 3 bases; junction bases outside the gene matches: 3. Looked up from germline, CDR1 is KGHSH and CDR2 is LQKENI. The full variable domain, rest sourced from reference TRBV18 and TRBJ2-7, is NAGVMQNPRHLVRRRGQEARLRCSPMKGHSHVYWYRQLPEEGLKFMVYLQKENIIDESGMPKERFSAEFPKEGPSILRIQQVVRGDSAAYFCASSTLAGVYEQYFGPGTRLTVT.

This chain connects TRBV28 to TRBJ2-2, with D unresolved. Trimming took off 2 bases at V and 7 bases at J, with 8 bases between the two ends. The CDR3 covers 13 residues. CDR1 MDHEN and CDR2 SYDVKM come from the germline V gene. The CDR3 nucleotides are TGTGCCAGCAGTTTACGGGTTGGCGGGGAGCTGTTTTTT. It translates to CASSLRVGGELFF.

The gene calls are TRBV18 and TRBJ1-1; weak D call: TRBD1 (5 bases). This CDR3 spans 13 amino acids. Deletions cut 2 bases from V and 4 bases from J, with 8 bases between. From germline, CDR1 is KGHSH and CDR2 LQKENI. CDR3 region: CASSPGTTTEAFF. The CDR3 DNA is TGTGCCAGCTCACCAGGGACGACCACTGAAGCTTTCTTT. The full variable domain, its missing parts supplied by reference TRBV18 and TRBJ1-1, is NAGVMQNPRHLVRRRGQEARLRCSPMKGHSHVYWYRQLPEEGLKFMVYLQKENIIDESGMPKERFSAEFPKEGPSILRIQQVVRGDSAAYFCASSPGTTTEAFFGQGTRLTVV.

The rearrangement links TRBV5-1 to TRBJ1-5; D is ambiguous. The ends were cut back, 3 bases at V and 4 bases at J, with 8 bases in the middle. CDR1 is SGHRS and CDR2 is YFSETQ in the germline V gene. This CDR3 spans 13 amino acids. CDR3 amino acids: CASSWSYNQPQHF. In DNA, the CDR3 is TGCGCCAGCAGCTGGTCTTATAATCAGCCCCAGCATTTT. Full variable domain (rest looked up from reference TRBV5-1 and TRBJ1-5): KAGVTQTPRYLIKTRGQQVTLSCSPISGHRSVSWYQQTPGQGLQFLFEYFSETQRNKGNFPGRFSGRQFSNSRSEMNVSTLELGDSALYLCASSWSYNQPQHFGDGTRLSIL.

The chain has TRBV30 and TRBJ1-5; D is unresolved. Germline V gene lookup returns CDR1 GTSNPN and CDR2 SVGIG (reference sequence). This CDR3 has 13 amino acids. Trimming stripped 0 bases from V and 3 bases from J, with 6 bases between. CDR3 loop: CAWSVSDNQPQHF. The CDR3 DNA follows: TGTGCCTGGAGTGTGTCAGACAATCAGCCCCAGCATTTT. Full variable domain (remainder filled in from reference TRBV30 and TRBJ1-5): SQTIHQWPATLVQPVGSPLSLECTVEGTSNPNLYWYRQAAGRGLQLLFYSVGIGQISSEVPQNLSASRPQDRQFILSSKKLLLSDSGFYLCAWSVSDNQPQHFGDGTRLSIL.

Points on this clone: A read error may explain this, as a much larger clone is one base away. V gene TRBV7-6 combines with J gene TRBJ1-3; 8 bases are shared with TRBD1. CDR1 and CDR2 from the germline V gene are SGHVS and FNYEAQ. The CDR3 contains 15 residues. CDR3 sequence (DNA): TGTGCCAGCAGCTTGGGGACAGGCTCTGGAGACACCATATATTTT. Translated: CASSLGTGSGDTIYF.

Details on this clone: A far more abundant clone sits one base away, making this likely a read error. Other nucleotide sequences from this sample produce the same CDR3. For the CDR3, the DNA is TGTGCCGTTAGCGGGAGGGCCTCTTACGAGCAGTACTTT. It is translated as CAVSGRASYEQYF. V gene TRBV30 combines with J gene TRBJ2-7; 11 bases match TRBD2. CDR1 is GTSNPN, CDR2 SVGIG, per germline (reference sequence). The CDR3 spans 13 residues.

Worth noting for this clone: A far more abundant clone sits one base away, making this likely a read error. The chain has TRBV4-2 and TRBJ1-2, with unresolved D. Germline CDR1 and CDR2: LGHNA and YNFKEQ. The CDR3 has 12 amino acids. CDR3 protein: CASSREHYDYTF. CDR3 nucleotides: TGTGCCAGCTCGCGGGAACACTATGACTACACCTTC.

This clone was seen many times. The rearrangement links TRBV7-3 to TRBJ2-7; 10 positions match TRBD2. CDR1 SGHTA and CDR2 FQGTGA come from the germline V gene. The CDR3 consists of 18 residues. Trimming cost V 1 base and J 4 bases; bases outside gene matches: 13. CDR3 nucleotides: TGTGCCAGCAGCTTAAATTTAGGTGGTCTAGCGGGAGAATACGAGCAGTACTTC. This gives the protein CASSLNLGGLAGEYEQYF.

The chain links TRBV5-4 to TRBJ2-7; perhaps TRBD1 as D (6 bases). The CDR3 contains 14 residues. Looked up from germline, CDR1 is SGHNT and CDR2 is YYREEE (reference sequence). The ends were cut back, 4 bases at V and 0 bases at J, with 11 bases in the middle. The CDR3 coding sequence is TGTGCCAGCAGCCCGGGGACATTCTCCTACGAGCAGTACTTC. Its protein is CASSPGTFSYEQYF. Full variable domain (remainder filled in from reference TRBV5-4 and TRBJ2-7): ETGVTQSPTHLIKTRGQQVTLRCSSQSGHNTVSWYQQALGQGPQFIFQYYREEENGRGNFPPRFSGLQFPNYSSELNVNALELDDSALYLCASSPGTFSYEQYFGPGTRLTVT.

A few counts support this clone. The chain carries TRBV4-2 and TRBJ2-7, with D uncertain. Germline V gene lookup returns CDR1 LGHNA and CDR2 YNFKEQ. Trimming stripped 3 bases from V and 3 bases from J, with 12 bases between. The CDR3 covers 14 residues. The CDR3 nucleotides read TGTGCCAGCAGCCACCTTGGACCCGGCTACGAGCAGTACTTC. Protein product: CASSHLGPGYEQYF.

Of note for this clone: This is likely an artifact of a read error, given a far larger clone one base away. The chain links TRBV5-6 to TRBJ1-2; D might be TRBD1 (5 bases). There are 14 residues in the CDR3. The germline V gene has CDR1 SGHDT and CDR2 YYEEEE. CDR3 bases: TGTGCCAGCAGCTTGGTTGGGGGAGGCTATGGCTACGCCTTC. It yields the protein CASSLVGGGYGYAF.

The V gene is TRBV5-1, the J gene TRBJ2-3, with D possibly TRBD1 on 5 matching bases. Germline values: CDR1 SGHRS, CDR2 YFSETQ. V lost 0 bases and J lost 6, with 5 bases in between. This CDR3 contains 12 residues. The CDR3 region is CASSLDRDTQYF. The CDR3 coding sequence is TGCGCCAGCAGCTTGGACAGGGATACGCAGTATTTT.

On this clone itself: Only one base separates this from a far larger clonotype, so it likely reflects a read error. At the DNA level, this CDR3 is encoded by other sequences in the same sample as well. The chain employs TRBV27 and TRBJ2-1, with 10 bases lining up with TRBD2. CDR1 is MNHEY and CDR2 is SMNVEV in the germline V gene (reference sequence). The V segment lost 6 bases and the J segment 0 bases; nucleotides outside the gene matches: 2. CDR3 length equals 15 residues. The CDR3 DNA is TGTGCCAGCAGACCTAGCGGGAGCTCCTACAATGAGCAGTTCTTC. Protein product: CASRPSGSSYNEQFF.

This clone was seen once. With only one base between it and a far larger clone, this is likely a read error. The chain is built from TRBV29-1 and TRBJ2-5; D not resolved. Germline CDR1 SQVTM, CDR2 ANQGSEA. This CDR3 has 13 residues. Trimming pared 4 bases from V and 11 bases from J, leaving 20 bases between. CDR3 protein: CSVGMAATYAQYF. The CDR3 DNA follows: TGCAGCGTTGGCATGGCGGCCACTTACGCGCAGTACTTC.

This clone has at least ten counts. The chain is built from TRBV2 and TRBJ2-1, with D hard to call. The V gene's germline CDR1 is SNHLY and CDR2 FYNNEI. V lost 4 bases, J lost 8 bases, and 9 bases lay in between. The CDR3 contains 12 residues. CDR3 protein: CASSVVGYEQFF. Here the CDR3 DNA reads TGTGCCAGCAGTGTGGTTGGGTATGAGCAGTTCTTC. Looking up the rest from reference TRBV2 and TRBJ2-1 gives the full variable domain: EPEVTQTPSHQVTQMGQEVILRCVPISNHLYFYWYRQILGQKVEFLVSFYNNEISEKSEIFDDQFSVERPDGSNFTLKIRSTKLEDSAMYFCASSVVGYEQFFGPGTRLTVL.

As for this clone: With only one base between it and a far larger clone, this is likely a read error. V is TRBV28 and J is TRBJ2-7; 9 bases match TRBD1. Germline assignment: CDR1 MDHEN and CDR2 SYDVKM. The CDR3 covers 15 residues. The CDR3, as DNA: TGTGCCAGCAGTTTCGACAGGGGGGCTAACTACGGGCAGTACTTC. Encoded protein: CASSFDRGANYGQYF.

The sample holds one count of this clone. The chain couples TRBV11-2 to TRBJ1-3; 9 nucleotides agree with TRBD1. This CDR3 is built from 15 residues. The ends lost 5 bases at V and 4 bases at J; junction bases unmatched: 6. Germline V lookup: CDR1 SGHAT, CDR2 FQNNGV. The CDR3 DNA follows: TGTGCCAGCAGCCCCGGGACAGGGCCCGGAAACACCATATATTTT. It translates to CASSPGTGPGNTIYF.

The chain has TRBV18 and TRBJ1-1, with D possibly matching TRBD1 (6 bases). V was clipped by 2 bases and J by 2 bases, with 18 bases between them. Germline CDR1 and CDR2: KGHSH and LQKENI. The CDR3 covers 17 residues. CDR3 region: CASSPDQMGGLNTEAFF. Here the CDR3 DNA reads TGTGCCAGCTCACCAGACCAGATGGGGGGGCTCAACACTGAAGCTTTCTTT.

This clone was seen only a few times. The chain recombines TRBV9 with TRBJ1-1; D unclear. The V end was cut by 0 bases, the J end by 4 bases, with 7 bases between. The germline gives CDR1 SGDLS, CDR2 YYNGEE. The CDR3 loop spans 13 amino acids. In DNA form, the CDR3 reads TGTGCCAGCAGCGTAGTCTACGGCACTGAAGCTTTCTTT. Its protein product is CASSVVYGTEAFF.

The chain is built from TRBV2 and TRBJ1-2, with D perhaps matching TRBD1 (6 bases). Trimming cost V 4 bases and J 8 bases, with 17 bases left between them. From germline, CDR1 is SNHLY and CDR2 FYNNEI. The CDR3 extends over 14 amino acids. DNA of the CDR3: TGTGCCAGCAGTGTAGGAATGGGGGCCCAGGGCTACACCTTC. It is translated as CASSVGMGAQGYTF.

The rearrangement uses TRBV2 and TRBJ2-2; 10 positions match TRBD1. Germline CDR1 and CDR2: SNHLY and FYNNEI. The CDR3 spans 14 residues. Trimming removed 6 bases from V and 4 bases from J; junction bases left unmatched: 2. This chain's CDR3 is CASRWTGGTGELFF. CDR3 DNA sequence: TGTGCCAGCAGGTGGACAGGGGGCACCGGGGAGCTGTTTTTT.

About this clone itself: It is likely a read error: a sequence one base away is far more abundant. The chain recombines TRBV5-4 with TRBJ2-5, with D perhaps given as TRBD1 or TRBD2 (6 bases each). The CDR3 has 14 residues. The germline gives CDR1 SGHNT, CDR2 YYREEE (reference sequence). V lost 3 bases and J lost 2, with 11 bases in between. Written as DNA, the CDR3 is TGTGCCAGCAGCTCCATAGGGGGGCAAGAGACCCAGTACTTC. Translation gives CASSSIGGQETQYF.

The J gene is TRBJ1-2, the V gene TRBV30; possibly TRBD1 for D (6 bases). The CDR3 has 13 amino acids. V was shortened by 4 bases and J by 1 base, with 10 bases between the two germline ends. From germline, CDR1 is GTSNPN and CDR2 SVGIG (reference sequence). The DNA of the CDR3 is TGTGCCTGGATGGACAGCTTTAACTATGGCTACACCTTC. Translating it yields CAWMDSFNYGYTF.

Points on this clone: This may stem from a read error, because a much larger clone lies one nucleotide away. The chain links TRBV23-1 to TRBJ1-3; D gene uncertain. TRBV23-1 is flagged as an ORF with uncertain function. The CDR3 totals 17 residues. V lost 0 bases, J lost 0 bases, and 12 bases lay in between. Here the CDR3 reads CASSQSDGPDSGNTIYF. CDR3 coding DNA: TGCGCCAGCAGTCAATCGGACGGGCCCGACTCTGGAAACACCATATATTTT.

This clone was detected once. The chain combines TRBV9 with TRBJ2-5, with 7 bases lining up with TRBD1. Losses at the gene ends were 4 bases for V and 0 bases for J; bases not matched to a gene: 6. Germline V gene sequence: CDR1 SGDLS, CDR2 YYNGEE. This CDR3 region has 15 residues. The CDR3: CASSQMTGYQETQYF. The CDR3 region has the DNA TGTGCCAGCAGCCAAATGACAGGGTACCAAGAGACCCAGTACTTC. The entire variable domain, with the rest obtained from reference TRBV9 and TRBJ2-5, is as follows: DSGVTQTPKHLITATGQRVTLRCSPRSGDLSVYWYQQSLDQGLQFLIQYYNGEERAKGNILERFSAQQFPDLHSELNLSSLELGDSALYFCASSQMTGYQETQYFGPGTRLLVL.